This T cell receptor (beta chain) was observed in a study of blood T cells in healthy people across ages. Study-wide results and limits: Observed TCR beta diversity per million T cells went down as age went up. This fall followed a roughly linear course with age. Donors of long life had a larger count of naive CD4+ cells and greater diversity than aged donors.

This clonotype was found a few times. Antigen unknown. The ends were cut back, 0 bases at V and 8 bases at J, with 14 bases in the middle. CDR3 length: 15 residues. Germline assignment: CDR1 LGHNA and CDR2 YSLEER. Sample-barcoded 5' priming and a J-beta primer mix drove a second PCR of about 7 to 11 cycles. TCRdb re-called the 5' RACE reads with MiXCR, one entry per CDR3 protein. The sample shows about 1.1 million distinct CDR3 sequences, around two fifths of them seen only once. PBMCs numbering at least 6.5 million were isolated per sample. The chain combines TRBV4-3 with TRBJ2-1; D is unresolved. The sample was blood. The receptor was isolated from a man aged 18 to 29 in good health. CDR3 nucleotide sequence: TGCGCCAGCAGCCAAGAGTTTGGGCAACGGTATGAGCAGTTCTTC. It specifies CASSQEFGQRYEQFF.